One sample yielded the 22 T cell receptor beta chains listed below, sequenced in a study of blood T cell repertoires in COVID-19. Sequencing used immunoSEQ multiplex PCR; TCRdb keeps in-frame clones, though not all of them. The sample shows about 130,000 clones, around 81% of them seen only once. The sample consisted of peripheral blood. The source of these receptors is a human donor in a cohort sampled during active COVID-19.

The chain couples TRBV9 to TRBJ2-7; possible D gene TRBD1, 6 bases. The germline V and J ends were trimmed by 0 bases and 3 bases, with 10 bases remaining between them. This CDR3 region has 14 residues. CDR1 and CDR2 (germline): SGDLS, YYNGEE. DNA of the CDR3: TGTGCCAGCAGCGTAGCAGGGGAGAGCTACGAGCAGTACTTC. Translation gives CASSVAGESYEQYF.

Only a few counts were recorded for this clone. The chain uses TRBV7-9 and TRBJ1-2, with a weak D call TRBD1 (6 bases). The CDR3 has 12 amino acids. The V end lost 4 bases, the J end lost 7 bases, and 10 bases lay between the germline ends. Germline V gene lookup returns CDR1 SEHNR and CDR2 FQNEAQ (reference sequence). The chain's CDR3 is CASSYQGSGYTF. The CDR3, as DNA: TGTGCCAGCAGCTACCAGGGGTCTGGCTACACCTTC.

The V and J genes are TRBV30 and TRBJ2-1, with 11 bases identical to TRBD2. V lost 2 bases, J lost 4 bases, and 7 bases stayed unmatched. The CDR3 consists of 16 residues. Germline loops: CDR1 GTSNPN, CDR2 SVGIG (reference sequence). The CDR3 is CAWSQIAGGPYNEQFF. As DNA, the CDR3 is TGTGCCTGGAGTCAGATAGCGGGGGGGCCTTACAATGAGCAGTTCTTC.

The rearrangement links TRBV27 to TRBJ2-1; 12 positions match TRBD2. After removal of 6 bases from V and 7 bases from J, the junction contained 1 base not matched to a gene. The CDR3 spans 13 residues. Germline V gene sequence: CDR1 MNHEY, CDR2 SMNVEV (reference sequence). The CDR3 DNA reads TGTGCCAGCAGACTAGCGGGAGGTAATGAGCAGTTCTTC. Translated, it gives CASRLAGGNEQFF.

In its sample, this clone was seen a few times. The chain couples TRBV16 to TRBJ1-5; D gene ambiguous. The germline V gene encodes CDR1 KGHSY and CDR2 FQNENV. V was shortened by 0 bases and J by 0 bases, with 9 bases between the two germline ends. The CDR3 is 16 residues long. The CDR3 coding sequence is TGTGCCAGCAGCCAATCAGCTGTATATAGCAATCAGCCCCAGCATTTT. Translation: CASSQSAVYSNQPQHF.

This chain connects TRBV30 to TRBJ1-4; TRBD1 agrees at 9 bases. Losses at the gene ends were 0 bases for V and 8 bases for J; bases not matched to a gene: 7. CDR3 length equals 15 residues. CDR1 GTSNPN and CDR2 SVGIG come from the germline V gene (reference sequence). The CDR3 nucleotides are TGTGCCTGGAGTGTAGGGCCCGGGACAGGGGAAAAACTGTTTTTT. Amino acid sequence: CAWSVGPGTGEKLFF.

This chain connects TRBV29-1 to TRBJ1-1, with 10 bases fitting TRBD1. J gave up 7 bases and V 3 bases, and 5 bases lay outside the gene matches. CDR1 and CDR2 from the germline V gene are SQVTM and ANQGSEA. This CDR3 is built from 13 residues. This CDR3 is CSVEPTGGYEAFF. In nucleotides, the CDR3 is TGCAGCGTTGAGCCGACAGGGGGCTATGAAGCTTTCTTT.

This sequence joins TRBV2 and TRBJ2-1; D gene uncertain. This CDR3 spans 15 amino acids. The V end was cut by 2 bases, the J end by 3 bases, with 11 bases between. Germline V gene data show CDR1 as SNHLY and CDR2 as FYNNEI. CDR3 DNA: TGTGCCAGCAGTGAATCCTTGGGCGTCTACAATGAGCAGTTCTTC. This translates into CASSESLGVYNEQFF.

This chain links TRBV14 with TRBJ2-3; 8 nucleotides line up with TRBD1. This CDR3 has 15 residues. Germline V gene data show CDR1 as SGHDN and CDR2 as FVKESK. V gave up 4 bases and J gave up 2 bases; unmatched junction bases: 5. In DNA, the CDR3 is TGTGCCAGCAGCCTCGACAGGGGTTTCACAGATACGCAGTATTTT. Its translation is CASSLDRGFTDTQYF. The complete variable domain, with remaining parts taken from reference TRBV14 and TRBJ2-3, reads EAGVTQFPSHSVIEKGQTVTLRCDPISGHDNLYWYRRVMGKEIKFLLHFVKESKQDESGMPNNRFLAERTGGTYSTLKVQPAELEDSGVYFCASSLDRGFTDTQYFGPGTRLTVL.

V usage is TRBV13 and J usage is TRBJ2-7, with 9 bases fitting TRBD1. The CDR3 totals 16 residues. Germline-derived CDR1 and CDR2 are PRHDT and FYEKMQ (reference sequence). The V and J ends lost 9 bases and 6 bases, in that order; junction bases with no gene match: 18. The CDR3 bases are TGTGCCAGTCAATTGGGACAGGGAGGTTTCCAGGCCGAGCAGTACTTC. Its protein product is CASQLGQGGFQAEQYF.

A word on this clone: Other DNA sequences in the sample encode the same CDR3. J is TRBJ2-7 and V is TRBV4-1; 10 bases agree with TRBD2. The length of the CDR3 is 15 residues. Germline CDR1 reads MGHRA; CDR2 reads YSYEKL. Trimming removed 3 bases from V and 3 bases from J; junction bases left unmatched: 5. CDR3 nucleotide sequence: TGCGCCAGCAGCCAGGGACTAGCGCAGAGCTACGAGCAGTACTTC. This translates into CASSQGLAQSYEQYF.

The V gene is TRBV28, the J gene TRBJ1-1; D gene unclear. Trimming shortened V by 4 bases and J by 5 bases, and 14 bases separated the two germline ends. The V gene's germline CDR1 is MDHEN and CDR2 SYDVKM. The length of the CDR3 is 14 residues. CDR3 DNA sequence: TGTGCCAGCAGTTCCCCCCCTCAGGTAACTGAAGCTTTCTTT. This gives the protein CASSSPPQVTEAFF.

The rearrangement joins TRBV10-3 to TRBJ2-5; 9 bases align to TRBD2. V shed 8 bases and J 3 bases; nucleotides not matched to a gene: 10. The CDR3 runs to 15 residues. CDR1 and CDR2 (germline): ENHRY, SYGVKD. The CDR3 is CAISEGSGGKETQYF. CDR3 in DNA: TGTGCCATCTCCGAGGGTAGCGGGGGCAAAGAGACCCAGTACTTC.

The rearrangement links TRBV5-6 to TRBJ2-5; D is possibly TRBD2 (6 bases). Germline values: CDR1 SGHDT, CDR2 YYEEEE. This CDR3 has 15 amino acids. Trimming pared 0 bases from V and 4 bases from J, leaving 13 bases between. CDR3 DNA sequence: TGTGCCAGCAGCTTGGATAGTGCGGGAAGAGAGACCCAGTACTTC. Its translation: CASSLDSAGRETQYF.

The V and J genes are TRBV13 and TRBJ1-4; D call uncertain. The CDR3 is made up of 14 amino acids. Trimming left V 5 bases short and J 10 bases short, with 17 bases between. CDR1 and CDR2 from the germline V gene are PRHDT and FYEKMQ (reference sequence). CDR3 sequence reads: CASSPNGPTRKLFF. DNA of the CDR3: TGTGCCAGCAGCCCGAACGGTCCCACTAGAAAACTGTTTTTT. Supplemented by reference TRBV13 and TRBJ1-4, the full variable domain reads AAGVIQSPRHLIKEKRETATLKCYPIPRHDTVYWYQQGPGQDPQFLISFYEKMQSDKGSIPDRFSAQQFSDYHSELNMSSLELGDSALYFCASSPNGPTRKLFFGSGTQLSVL.

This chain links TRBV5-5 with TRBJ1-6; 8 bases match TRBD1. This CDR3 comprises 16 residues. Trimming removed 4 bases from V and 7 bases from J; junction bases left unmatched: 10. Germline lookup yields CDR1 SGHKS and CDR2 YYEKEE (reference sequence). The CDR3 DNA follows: TGTGCCAGCAGCCTTTCGACAGGGGCCCTCAATTCACCCCTCCACTTT. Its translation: CASSLSTGALNSPLHF. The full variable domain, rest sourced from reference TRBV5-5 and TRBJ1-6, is DAGVTQSPTHLIKTRGQQVTLRCSPISGHKSVSWYQQVLGQGPQFIFQYYEKEERGRGNFPDRFSARQFPNYSSELNVNALLLGDSALYLCASSLSTGALNSPLHFGNGTRLTVT.

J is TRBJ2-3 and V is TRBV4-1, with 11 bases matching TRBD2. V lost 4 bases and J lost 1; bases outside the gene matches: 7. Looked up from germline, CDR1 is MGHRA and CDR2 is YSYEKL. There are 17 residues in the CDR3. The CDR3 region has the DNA TGCGCCAGCAGCCGAGGGACTAGCGGCGCTCGCACAGATACGCAGTATTTT. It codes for CASSRGTSGARTDTQYF.

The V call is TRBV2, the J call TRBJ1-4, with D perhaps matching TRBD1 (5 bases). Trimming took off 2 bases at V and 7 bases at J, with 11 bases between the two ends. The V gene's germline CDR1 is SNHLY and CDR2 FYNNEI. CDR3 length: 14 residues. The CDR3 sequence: CASSELRGGEKLFF. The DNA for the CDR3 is TGTGCCAGCAGTGAATTGAGGGGAGGTGAAAAACTGTTTTTT.

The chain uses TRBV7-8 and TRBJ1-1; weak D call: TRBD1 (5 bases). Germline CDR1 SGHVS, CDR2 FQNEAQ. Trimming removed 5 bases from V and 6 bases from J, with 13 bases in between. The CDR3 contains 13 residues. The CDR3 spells CASSPLDIAEAFF. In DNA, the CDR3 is TGTGCCAGCAGCCCCCTGGACATTGCTGAAGCTTTCTTT.

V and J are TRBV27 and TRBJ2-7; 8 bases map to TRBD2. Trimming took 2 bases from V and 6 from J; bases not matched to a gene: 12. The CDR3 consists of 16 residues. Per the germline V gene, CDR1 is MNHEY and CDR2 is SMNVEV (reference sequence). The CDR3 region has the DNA TGTGCCAGCAGTTTAAAAGGCGGGGGGACACCATTCGAGCAGTACTTC. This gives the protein CASSLKGGGTPFEQYF.

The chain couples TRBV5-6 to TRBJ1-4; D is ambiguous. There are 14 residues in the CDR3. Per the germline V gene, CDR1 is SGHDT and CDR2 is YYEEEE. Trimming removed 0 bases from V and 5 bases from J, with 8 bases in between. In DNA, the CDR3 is TGTGCCAGCAGCTTGGCGACGGGGAATGAAAAACTGTTTTTT. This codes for CASSLATGNEKLFF.

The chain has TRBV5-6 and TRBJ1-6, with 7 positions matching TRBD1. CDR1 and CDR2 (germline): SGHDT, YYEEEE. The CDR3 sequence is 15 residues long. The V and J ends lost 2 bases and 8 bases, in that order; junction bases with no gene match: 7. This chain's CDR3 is CASSLRGRGDSPLHF. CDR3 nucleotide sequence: TGTGCCAGCAGCTTACGCGGCAGGGGGGATTCACCCCTCCACTTT.